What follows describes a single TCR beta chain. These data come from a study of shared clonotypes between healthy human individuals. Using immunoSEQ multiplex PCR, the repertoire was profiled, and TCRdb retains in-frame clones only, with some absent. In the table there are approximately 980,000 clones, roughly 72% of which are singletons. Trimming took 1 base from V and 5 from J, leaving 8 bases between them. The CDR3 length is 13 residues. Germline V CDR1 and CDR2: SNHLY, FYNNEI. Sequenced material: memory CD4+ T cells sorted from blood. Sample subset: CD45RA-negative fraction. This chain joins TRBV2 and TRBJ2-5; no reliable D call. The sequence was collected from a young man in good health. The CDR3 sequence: CASSEENEETQYF. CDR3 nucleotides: TGTGCCAGCAGTGAAGAGAATGAGGAGACCCAGTACTTC.